This TCR beta chain came from a study of regulatory T cells in long-lasting Graves disease (dated by TCRdb to the early 2020s). In terms of the full investigation: In the newly diagnosed Graves' disease group, patients had been taking antithyroid drugs for less than 3 months. Persistent Graves' disease patients were compared with newly diagnosed Graves' disease patients by peripheral blood TCR sequencing and RNA sequencing. The study was registered as a clinical trial and conducted in China. A total of around 35 samples underwent TCR sequencing: about 13 from persistent and roughly 20 from newly diagnosed Graves' disease patients.

The time point label, read with the paper, signifies: newly diagnosed GD, antithyroid drugs for less than 3 months. For both TCR sequencing and RNA sequencing, RNA was extracted from PBMCs using TRIzol. Graves' disease was diagnosed according to American Thyroid Association guidelines. The patients came from an endocrinology department in Xi'an, China. Each patient gave approximately 8.8 milliliters of peripheral blood, collected in an EDTA anticoagulant tube. PBMCs were isolated by Ficoll Paque Plus density gradient separation without further T cell sorting. RNA quality was checked with an Agilent 2100 Bioanalyzer and agarose gel, and concentration with a NanoDrop 2000. The CDR3 sequence holds 13 residues, the cysteine and phenylalanine included. Only the CDR3 portion is preserved as DNA: 39 bases, with reading frame beginning at the first base. V is shortened by 6 bases, J by 7 bases, and the region joining them spans 15 bases. The germline V gene (reference sequence) specifies SEHNR as CDR1 and FQNEAQ as CDR2.

About this clonotype itself: It lacks a known antigen. No base quality information exists; no much larger clone differs at one position.

Overall study results and their limits: Only peripheral blood was studied, because thyroid tissue, the primary lesion, was inaccessible. The small sample size was acknowledged by the authors as a limitation that may reduce accuracy. Sequencing and analysis were restricted to the TCR beta chain. TRBV28, TRBJ1-2 and TRBJ2-5 were preferentially used in persistent disease, while TRBV20-1 and TRBJ2-1 were favored in newly diagnosed disease. Patients with persistent disease shared more public clonotypes (around 2,500) than newly diagnosed patients did (966). Persistent Graves' disease patients showed lower TCR Shannon entropy and fewer highly expanded clones than newly diagnosed patients, suggesting clonal expansion.

Library preparation employed multiplex PCR. These reads were obtained on an Illumina HiSeq 4000. CDR3 regions were amplified by Arm-PCR with iRepertoire HTBI primers to construct TCR beta libraries. PCR products were gel purified before sequencing. In the authors' own workflow: Gene usage analysis of CDR3 amino acid clonotypes used the 55 to 80 TRBV and around 14 TRBJ segments found across samples. COPE and FqMerger were used to merge filtered high-quality paired reads into contigs. BLAST was used to align contigs to IMGT TRBV, TRBD and TRBJ reference genes, and CDR3 was defined according to IMGT. Any clonotype with a frequency above 0.1% was classified as a highly expanded clone. Shannon entropy was used to measure repertoire diversity, and the Gini coefficient was used to measure V-J evenness. A clonotype was considered public if more than one individual shared it. In TCRdb, the public reads were trimmed at Q25 with fastp and aligned with MiXCR, with productive beta chains retained. Entries are consolidated by CDR3 protein sequence, retaining the most common genes and DNA. Clone size and V and J calls follow TCRdb, not the original study. Present in this sample are about 540,000 distinct CDR3 sequences, 13% of which were seen just once. The ten top clones hold approximately 9.3% of the sample.

Another study also made use of these data, one on T cells in Graves' hyperthyroidism and ophthalmopathy. Taken from the second paper: Graves' hyperthyroidism was defined as stable when no progression to ophthalmopathy occurred over 18 months of follow-up. Hyperthyroidism patients were newly diagnosed, with disease duration under 2 months, and aged 18 to 65 years. Patients with uncontrolled infections, other autoimmune diseases, pregnancy or lactation were excluded. Diagnoses were established on the basis of clinical symptoms, serum thyroxine and TRAb, thyroid ultrasound, and orbital computed tomography. The first round of RT-PCR for the TCR CDR3 was performed with the HTBI primer set and the Qiagen OneStep RT-PCR kit. Most expanded thyroid clonotypes (frequency above 0.001) were also detected in blood, a finding suggesting that blood repertoires may reflect thyroid immune responses. A 13 V-J signature model separated ophthalmopathy from stable hyperthyroidism, with 87.88% sensitivity and about 81% specificity in cross-validation and 80%/75% in testing. In validation, the model predicted progression to ophthalmopathy with just under 71% sensitivity and approximately 74% specificity, a median of 6.5 months before onset. To identify distinguishing TCR V-J signatures, a discovery cohort of some 99 patients was used, comprising 40 to 45 with Graves' ophthalmopathy and roughly 60 with stable Graves' hyperthyroidism. An independent validation cohort of about 20 hyperthyroidism patients and 17 patients who later progressed to ophthalmopathy tested prospective prediction of ophthalmopathy. The 100 discovery patients were randomly split 7:3 into training and test sets. In more than 5 Graves' hyperthyroidism patients, the study also compared T-cell repertoires from thyroid tissue with T-cell repertoires from blood. Following sampling, methimazole starting at 30 mg daily was given to hyperthyroidism patients, and high-dose intravenous methylprednisolone was given to ophthalmopathy patients. Libraries were constructed in a second round of multiplex PCR, after which size selection and purification were carried out. The libraries were sequenced on an Illumina HiSeq2000 using paired-end 100 bp reads. Raw data were processed with SOAPnuke, discarding reads with adapters, uncalled bases, mean Phred below 15, or no exact constant-primer or identifier match. High-quality paired reads were merged using COPE v1.2.5, and each unique nucleotide sequence was defined as a clonotype. MiTCR v1.1 was used to align clonotypes to the IMGT TRBV, TRBD and TRBJ reference segments. Analysis was restricted to V-J combinations with a frequency above 0.0001, which covered roughly 99% of repertoires. A TCS score was defined as the ratio of F50 (clonal expansion) to E x V (chaos), with BLOSUM62-based TCRdist applied between CDR3 peptides within each V-J. Welch's t-statistics and random forest reduced several hundred V-J features to 13, which were used in a naive Bayes classifier (R e1071). No statistical method was used to set the sample size in advance, and investigators knew the group allocation. The paper reports TCR Vbeta CDR3 sequencing of approximately 140 peripheral blood samples: around 45 ophthalmopathy, 75 to 80 hyperthyroidism and approximately 17 progressor patients.

The chain was built from TRBV7-9 and TRBJ1-2; TRBD1 is possibly the D segment (5 matching bases). The starting material was peripheral blood mononuclear cells (PBMCs), obtained at new diagnosis, from a patient treated with antithyroid drugs. The clonotype comes from a man younger than 40 with Graves disease. Donor details come from another sample of the same person, matched by shared clones. The DNA is as follows: TGTGCCAGCAGTCCCGGGACGCGTCTTGGCTACACCTTC. It translates to CASSPGTRLGYTF. With the rest looked up from the reference TRBV7-9 and TRBJ1-2 genes rather than sequenced, the full variable domain is DTGVSQNPRHKITKRGQNVTFRCDPISEHNRLYWYRQTLGQGPEFLTYFQNEAQLEKSRLLSDRFSAERPKGSFSTLEIQRTEQGDSAMYLCASSPGTRLGYTFGSGTRLTVV.